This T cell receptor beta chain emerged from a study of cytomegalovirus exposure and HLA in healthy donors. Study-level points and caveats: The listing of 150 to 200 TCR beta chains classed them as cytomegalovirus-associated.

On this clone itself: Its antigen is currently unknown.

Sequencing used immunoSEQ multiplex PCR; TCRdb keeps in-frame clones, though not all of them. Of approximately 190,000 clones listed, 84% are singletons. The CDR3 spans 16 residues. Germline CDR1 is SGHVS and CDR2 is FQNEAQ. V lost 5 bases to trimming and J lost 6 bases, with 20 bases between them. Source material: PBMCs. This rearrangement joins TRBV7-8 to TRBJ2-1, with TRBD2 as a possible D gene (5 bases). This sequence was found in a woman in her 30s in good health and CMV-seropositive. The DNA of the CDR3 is TGTGCCAGCAGCCCCTCGGGATCCCCCACGCGCAATGAGCAGTTCTTC. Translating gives CASSPSGSPTRNEQFF.